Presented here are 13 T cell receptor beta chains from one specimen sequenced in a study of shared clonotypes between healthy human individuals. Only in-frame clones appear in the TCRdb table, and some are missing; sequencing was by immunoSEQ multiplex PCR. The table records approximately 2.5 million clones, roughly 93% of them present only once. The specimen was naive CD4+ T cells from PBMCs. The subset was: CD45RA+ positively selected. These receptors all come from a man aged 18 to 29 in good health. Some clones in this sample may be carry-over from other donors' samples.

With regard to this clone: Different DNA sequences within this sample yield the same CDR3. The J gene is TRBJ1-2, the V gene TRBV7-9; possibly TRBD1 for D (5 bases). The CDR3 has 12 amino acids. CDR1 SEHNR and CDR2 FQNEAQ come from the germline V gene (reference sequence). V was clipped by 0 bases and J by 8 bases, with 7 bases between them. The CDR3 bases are TGTGCCAGCAGCTTAGCGGAGGGGGGCTACACCTTC. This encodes CASSLAEGGYTF. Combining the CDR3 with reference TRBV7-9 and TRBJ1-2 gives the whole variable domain DTGVSQNPRHKITKRGQNVTFRCDPISEHNRLYWYRQTLGQGPEFLTYFQNEAQLEKSRLLSDRFSAERPKGSFSTLEIQRTEQGDSAMYLCASSLAEGGYTFGSGTRLTVV.

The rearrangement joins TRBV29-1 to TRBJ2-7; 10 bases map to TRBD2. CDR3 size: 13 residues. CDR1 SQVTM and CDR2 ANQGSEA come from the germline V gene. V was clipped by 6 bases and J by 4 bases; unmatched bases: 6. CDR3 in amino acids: CSVQLAGQYEQYF. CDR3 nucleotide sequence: TGCAGCGTCCAACTAGCGGGGCAGTACGAGCAGTACTTC.

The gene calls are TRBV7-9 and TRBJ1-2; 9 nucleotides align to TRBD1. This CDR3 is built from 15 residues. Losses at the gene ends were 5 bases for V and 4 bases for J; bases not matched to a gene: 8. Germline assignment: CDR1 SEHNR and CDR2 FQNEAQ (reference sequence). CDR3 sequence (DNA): TGTGCCAGCAGCCGCCCGGACAGGGGCCTCTATGGCTACACCTTC. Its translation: CASSRPDRGLYGYTF.

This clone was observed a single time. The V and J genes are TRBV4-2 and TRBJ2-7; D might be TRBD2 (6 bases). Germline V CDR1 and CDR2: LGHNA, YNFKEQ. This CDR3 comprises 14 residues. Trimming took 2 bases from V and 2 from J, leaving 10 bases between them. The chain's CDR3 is CASSQRDLTYEQYF. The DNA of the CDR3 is TGTGCCAGCAGCCAAAGGGACTTAACCTACGAGCAGTACTTC.

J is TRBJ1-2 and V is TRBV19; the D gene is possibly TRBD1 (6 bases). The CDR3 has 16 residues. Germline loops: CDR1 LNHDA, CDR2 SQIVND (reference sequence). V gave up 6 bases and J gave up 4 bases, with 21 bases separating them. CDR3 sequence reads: CASRGEGRGLTYGYTF. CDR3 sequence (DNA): TGTGCCAGTAGGGGAGAGGGCCGGGGGCTCACCTATGGCTACACCTTC.

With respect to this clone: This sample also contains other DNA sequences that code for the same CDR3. CDR3 nucleotide sequence: TGCGCCAGCAGCCAAGTCGGCGGAGCTAATGAAAAACTGTTTTTT. This sequence encodes CASSQVGGANEKLFF. V is TRBV4-1 and J is TRBJ1-4; D is uncertain. The length of the CDR3 is 15 residues. From germline, CDR1 is MGHRA and CDR2 YSYEKL. Trimming shortened V by 1 base and J by 3 bases, and 9 bases separated the two germline ends.

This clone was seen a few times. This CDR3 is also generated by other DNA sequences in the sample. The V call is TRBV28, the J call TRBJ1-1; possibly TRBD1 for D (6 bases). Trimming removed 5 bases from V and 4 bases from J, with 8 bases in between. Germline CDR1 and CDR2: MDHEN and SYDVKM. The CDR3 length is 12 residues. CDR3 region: CASSRGGTEAFF. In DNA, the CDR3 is TGTGCCAGCAGTCGAGGGGGCACTGAAGCTTTCTTT.

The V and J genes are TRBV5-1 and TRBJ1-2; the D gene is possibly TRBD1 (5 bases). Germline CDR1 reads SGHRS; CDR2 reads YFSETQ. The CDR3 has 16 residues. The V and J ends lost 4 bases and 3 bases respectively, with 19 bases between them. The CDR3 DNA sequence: TGCGCCAGCAGCCCGGGGCCACCTGTCACCTACTATGGCTACACCTTC. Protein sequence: CASSPGPPVTYYGYTF. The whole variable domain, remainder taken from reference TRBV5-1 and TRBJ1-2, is KAGVTQTPRYLIKTRGQQVTLSCSPISGHRSVSWYQQTPGQGLQFLFEYFSETQRNKGNFPGRFSGRQFSNSRSEMNVSTLELGDSALYLCASSPGPPVTYYGYTFGSGTRLTVV.

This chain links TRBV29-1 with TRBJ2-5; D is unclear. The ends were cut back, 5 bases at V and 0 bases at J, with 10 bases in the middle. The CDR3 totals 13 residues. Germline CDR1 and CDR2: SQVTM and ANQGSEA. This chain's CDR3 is CSVRSADQETQYF. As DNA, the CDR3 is TGCAGCGTTAGAAGCGCGGACCAAGAGACCCAGTACTTC.

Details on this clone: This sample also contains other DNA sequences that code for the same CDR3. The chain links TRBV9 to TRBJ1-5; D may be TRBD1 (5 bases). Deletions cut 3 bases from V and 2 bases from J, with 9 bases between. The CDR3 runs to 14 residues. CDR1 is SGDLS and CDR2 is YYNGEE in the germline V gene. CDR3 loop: CASSGGTGNQPQHF. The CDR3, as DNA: TGTGCCAGCAGCGGAGGGACGGGCAATCAGCCCCAGCATTTT.

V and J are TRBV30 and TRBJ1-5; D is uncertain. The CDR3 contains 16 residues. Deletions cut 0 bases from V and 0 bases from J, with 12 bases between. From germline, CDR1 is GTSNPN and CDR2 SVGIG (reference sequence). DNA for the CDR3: TGTGCCTGGAGTGTACCCGGGGTTCTTAGCAATCAGCCCCAGCATTTT. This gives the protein CAWSVPGVLSNQPQHF. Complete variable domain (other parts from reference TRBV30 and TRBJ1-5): SQTIHQWPATLVQPVGSPLSLECTVEGTSNPNLYWYRQAAGRGLQLLFYSVGIGQISSEVPQNLSASRPQDRQFILSSKKLLLSDSGFYLCAWSVPGVLSNQPQHFGDGTRLSIL.

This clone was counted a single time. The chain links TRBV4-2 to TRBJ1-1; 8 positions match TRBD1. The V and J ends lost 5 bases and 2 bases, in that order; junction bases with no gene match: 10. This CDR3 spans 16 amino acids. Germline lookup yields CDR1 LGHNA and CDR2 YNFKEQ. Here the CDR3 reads CASSLAAGTGNTEAFF. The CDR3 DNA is TGTGCCAGCAGCTTGGCGGCCGGGACAGGAAACACTGAAGCTTTCTTT.

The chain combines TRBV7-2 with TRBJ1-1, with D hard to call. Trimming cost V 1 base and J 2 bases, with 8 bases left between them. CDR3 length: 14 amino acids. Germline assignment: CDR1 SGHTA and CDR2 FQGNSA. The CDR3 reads CASSLGGPNTEAFF. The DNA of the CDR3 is TGTGCCAGCAGCTTAGGAGGGCCAAACACTGAAGCTTTCTTT. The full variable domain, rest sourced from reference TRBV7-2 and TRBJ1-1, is GAGVSQSPSNKVTEKGKDVELRCDPISGHTALYWYRQSLGQGLEFLIYFQGNSAPDKSGLPSDRFSAERTGGSVSTLTIQRTQQEDSAVYLCASSLGGPNTEAFFGQGTRLTVV.